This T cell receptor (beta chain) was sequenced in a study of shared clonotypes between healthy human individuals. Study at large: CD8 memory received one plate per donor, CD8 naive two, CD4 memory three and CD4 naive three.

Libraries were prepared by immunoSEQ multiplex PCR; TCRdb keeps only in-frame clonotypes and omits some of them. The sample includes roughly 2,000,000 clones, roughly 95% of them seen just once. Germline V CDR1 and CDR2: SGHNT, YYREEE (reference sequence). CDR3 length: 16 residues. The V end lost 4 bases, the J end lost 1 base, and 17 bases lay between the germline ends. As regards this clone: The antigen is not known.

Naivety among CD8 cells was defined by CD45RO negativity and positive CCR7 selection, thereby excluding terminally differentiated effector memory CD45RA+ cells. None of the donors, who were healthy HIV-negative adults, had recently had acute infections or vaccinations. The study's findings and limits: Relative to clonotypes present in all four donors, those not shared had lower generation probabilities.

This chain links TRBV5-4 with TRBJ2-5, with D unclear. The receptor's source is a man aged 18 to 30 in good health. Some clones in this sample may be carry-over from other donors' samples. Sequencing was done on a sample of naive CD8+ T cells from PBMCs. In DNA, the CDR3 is TGTGCCAGCAGCCGGGCAGGTGAGGAGCGCCAAGAGACCCAGTACTTC. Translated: CASSRAGEERQETQYF.